One T cell receptor beta chain is described in this entry. Assay used: immunoSEQ multiplex PCR; TCRdb lists only in-frame clones, some missing. The sample consists of 20,000 to 30,000 clones, 70% to 75% of them appearing once. This entry belongs to a study of tissue T cells after allogeneic stem cell transplantation. The sequencing used tissue from the ileum, collected at autopsy. The TCR originated in a female donor older than 55 with lung cancer.

The CDR3, as DNA: TGCGCCAGCAGTGAGTCGTGGCTAGCGGGAGTTAATGAGCAGTTCTTC. Its translation is CASSESWLAGVNEQFF. V is TRBV10-2 and J is TRBJ2-1; 10 bases match TRBD2. CDR1 WSHSY and CDR2 SAAADI come from the germline V gene. This CDR3 spans 16 amino acids. Trimming removed 0 bases from V and 7 bases from J; junction bases left unmatched: 6.